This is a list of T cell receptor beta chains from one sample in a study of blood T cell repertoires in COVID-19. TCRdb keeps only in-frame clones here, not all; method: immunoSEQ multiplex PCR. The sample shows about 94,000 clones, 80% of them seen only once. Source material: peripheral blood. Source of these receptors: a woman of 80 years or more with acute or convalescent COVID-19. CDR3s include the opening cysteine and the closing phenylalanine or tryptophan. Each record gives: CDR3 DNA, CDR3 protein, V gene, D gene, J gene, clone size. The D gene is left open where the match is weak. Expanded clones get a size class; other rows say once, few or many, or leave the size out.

cdr3_nt: TGTGCCAGCAGCCAAGTCCGGGTCACCGGGACGGAGGGCTACGAGCAGTACTTC; cdr3_aa: CASSQVRVTGTEGYEQYF; v_call: TRBV4-2; d_call: NA; j_call: TRBJ2-7; clone_size: NA
cdr3_nt: TGCGCCAGCAGCTTGGGCGGCACAGATACGCAGTATTTT; cdr3_aa: CASSLGGTDTQYF; v_call: TRBV5-1; d_call: NA; j_call: TRBJ2-3; clone_size: NA
cdr3_nt: TGTGCCAGCAGCAAATCCGGGACAGGGCGCAGGGGCTACACCTTC; cdr3_aa: CASSKSGTGRRGYTF; v_call: TRBV27; d_call: TRBD1; j_call: TRBJ1-2; clone_size: NA
cdr3_nt: TGTGCCAGCAGCTTAGGTTCTCGGGGGGACACTGAAGCTTTCTTT; cdr3_aa: CASSLGSRGDTEAFF; v_call: TRBV7-9; d_call: NA; j_call: TRBJ1-1; clone_size: NA
cdr3_nt: TGTGCCAGCAGCTTATACGGTCAACAGATTGGGGCGAATGAGCAGTTCTTC; cdr3_aa: CASSLYGQQIGANEQFF; v_call: TRBV7-9; d_call: NA; j_call: TRBJ2-1; clone_size: NA
cdr3_nt: TGCGCCAGCAGAAAGGACGTTGGACTAGCATCCGGGAGGGGGGAGCTGTTTTTT; cdr3_aa: CASRKDVGLASGRGELFF; v_call: TRBV4-1; d_call: TRBD2; j_call: TRBJ2-2; clone_size: NA
cdr3_nt: TGTGCCAGCAGTGACCCCGGCGCGGGCGGGACCCAGTACTTC; cdr3_aa: CASSDPGAGGTQYF; v_call: TRBV6-1; d_call: NA; j_call: TRBJ2-5; clone_size: NA
cdr3_nt: TGTGCCAGCAGCTTAAACCGGGACAGGGCCTACGAGCAGTACTTC; cdr3_aa: CASSLNRDRAYEQYF; v_call: TRBV5-5; d_call: TRBD1; j_call: TRBJ2-7; clone_size: once
cdr3_nt: TGTGCCAGCAGCGTAGGACAGAAACATTCACCCCTCCACTTT; cdr3_aa: CASSVGQKHSPLHF; v_call: TRBV9; d_call: NA; j_call: TRBJ1-6; clone_size: NA
cdr3_nt: TGTGCCACATCACGGGACTTCTACAATGAGCAGTTCTTC; cdr3_aa: CATSRDFYNEQFF; v_call: TRBV27; d_call: NA; j_call: TRBJ2-1; clone_size: NA
cdr3_nt: TGCGCCAGCAGTGAGCCGGACAGGGCCAGGCACGAGCAGTACTTC; cdr3_aa: CASSEPDRARHEQYF; v_call: TRBV10-1; d_call: TRBD1; j_call: TRBJ2-7; clone_size: NA
cdr3_nt: TGTGCCAGCACCTCCCCCATAGGGCAGGGCAGGACCGAGCAGTACTTC; cdr3_aa: CASTSPIGQGRTEQYF; v_call: TRBV2; d_call: NA; j_call: TRBJ2-7; clone_size: NA
cdr3_nt: TGTGCCAGCTCACCACCGGCAGGAAGGTTAAACACTGAAGCTTTCTTT; cdr3_aa: CASSPPAGRLNTEAFF; v_call: TRBV18; d_call: NA; j_call: TRBJ1-1; clone_size: NA
cdr3_nt: TGTGCCAGCAGCGGGACAGGGGTGTCCTACGAGCAGTACTTC; cdr3_aa: CASSGTGVSYEQYF; v_call: TRBV5-5; d_call: TRBD1; j_call: TRBJ2-7; clone_size: NA
cdr3_nt: TGTGCCAGCAGTCGGGACAGTGATACGCAGTATTTT; cdr3_aa: CASSRDSDTQYF; v_call: TRBV2; d_call: TRBD1; j_call: TRBJ2-3; clone_size: NA
cdr3_nt: TGTGCCAGCAGCTACTTCGGGGGCACTGAAGCTTTCTTT; cdr3_aa: CASSYFGGTEAFF; v_call: TRBV7-9; d_call: NA; j_call: TRBJ1-1; clone_size: NA
cdr3_nt: TGTGCCAGCTCACCACCGGGGCTTCCTTATGGCTACACCTTC; cdr3_aa: CASSPPGLPYGYTF; v_call: TRBV18; d_call: NA; j_call: TRBJ1-2; clone_size: NA
cdr3_nt: TGTGCCAGCAGCTCGACTCTGGTTAGCAATCAGCCCCAGCATTTT; cdr3_aa: CASSSTLVSNQPQHF; v_call: TRBV7-2; d_call: NA; j_call: TRBJ1-5; clone_size: NA
cdr3_nt: TGTGCCAGCAGCCTAAACACGGGGGGCCGTAGCTCCTACGAGCAGTACTTC; cdr3_aa: CASSLNTGGRSSYEQYF; v_call: TRBV5-5; d_call: NA; j_call: TRBJ2-7; clone_size: NA
cdr3_nt: TGTGCCAGTAGAAGCGGGGGGACATACGAGCAGTACTTC; cdr3_aa: CASRSGGTYEQYF; v_call: TRBV19; d_call: TRBD2; j_call: TRBJ2-7; clone_size: NA
cdr3_nt: TGCAGCGTTGAAACCCCTGGAGGTAATGAGCAGTTCTTC; cdr3_aa: CSVETPGGNEQFF; v_call: TRBV29-1; d_call: NA; j_call: TRBJ2-1; clone_size: NA
cdr3_nt: TGTGCCTGGTTCCAGGGTGGTCAGCCCCAGCATTTT; cdr3_aa: CAWFQGGQPQHF; v_call: TRBV30; d_call: NA; j_call: TRBJ1-5; clone_size: NA
cdr3_nt: TGTGCCAGCTCAGCAAACGCCCTACCAGGGGGTGGAACTGAAGCTTTCTTT; cdr3_aa: CASSANALPGGGTEAFF; v_call: TRBV18; d_call: TRBD1; j_call: TRBJ1-1; clone_size: once
cdr3_nt: TGTGCCAGCAGTTACCGGGGGACCATCACAGATACGCAGTATTTT; cdr3_aa: CASSYRGTITDTQYF; v_call: TRBV6-5; d_call: NA; j_call: TRBJ2-3; clone_size: few
cdr3_nt: TGTGCCAGCAGCGATAGACAGGGTCCCACCTATGGCTACACCTTC; cdr3_aa: CASSDRQGPTYGYTF; v_call: TRBV5-4; d_call: TRBD1; j_call: TRBJ1-2; clone_size: once
cdr3_nt: TGTGCCAGCAGCTCCACCAGCGGGAACTCCTACAATGAGCAGTTCTTC; cdr3_aa: CASSSTSGNSYNEQFF; v_call: TRBV27; d_call: TRBD2; j_call: TRBJ2-1; clone_size: NA
cdr3_nt: TGTGCCAGCAGTTTCGCAGATCAATATGGCTACACCTTC; cdr3_aa: CASSFADQYGYTF; v_call: TRBV28; d_call: NA; j_call: TRBJ1-2; clone_size: NA
cdr3_nt: TGTGCCAGCAGTCCTGACAGGAAGAGCAATCAGCCCCAGCATTTT; cdr3_aa: CASSPDRKSNQPQHF; v_call: TRBV27; d_call: NA; j_call: TRBJ1-5; clone_size: NA
cdr3_nt: TGTGCCAGCAGCCTCGGGACAGCATACTATGGCTACACCTTC; cdr3_aa: CASSLGTAYYGYTF; v_call: TRBV14; d_call: TRBD1; j_call: TRBJ1-2; clone_size: NA
cdr3_nt: TGCAGCGCTGGACTAGCGGGAGCCTACAATGAGCAGTTCTTC; cdr3_aa: CSAGLAGAYNEQFF; v_call: TRBV29-1; d_call: TRBD2; j_call: TRBJ2-1; clone_size: once
cdr3_nt: TGTGCCAGCAGCTTACAGGGGGACGAAAAACTGTTTTTT; cdr3_aa: CASSLQGDEKLFF; v_call: TRBV5-4; d_call: TRBD1; j_call: TRBJ1-4; clone_size: once
cdr3_nt: TGTGCCAGCTCACCCCGGACAGGGACTCTCACTGAAGCTTTCTTT; cdr3_aa: CASSPRTGTLTEAFF; v_call: TRBV18; d_call: TRBD1; j_call: TRBJ1-1; clone_size: NA
cdr3_nt: TGTGCCAGCAGCCCCTTTTCGCCGGGAAAGGGCACTGAAGCTTTCTTT; cdr3_aa: CASSPFSPGKGTEAFF; v_call: TRBV9; d_call: NA; j_call: TRBJ1-1; clone_size: NA
cdr3_nt: TGTGCCATCAGTGAGGTGGGGACTAGCGGGGAGGAGACCCAGTACTTC; cdr3_aa: CAISEVGTSGEETQYF; v_call: TRBV10-3; d_call: TRBD2; j_call: TRBJ2-5; clone_size: NA
cdr3_nt: TGTGCCAGTTGCCCTAGCGGGAGCCCCCACGAGCAGTACTTC; cdr3_aa: CASCPSGSPHEQYF; v_call: TRBV19; d_call: TRBD2; j_call: TRBJ2-7; clone_size: NA
cdr3_nt: TGTGCCAGCAGCGCTAGCCGGGGAGGGGAGCAGTTCTTC; cdr3_aa: CASSASRGGEQFF; v_call: TRBV3-1/TRBV3-2; d_call: TRBD2; j_call: TRBJ2-1; clone_size: few
cdr3_nt: TGCGCCAGCAGGGCGGTTGTCGGTTCCTACGAGCAGTACTTC; cdr3_aa: CASRAVVGSYEQYF; v_call: TRBV5-1; d_call: NA; j_call: TRBJ2-7; clone_size: NA
cdr3_nt: TGTGCCAGCAGCTTAAGTTCAGGGGGTTGGGGCACAGATACGCAGTATTTT; cdr3_aa: CASSLSSGGWGTDTQYF; v_call: TRBV7-3; d_call: TRBD1; j_call: TRBJ2-3; clone_size: NA
cdr3_nt: TGTGCCAGCAGCCCCGGGACTAGTGGAGAGACCCAGTACTTC; cdr3_aa: CASSPGTSGETQYF; v_call: TRBV9; d_call: TRBD2; j_call: TRBJ2-5; clone_size: few
cdr3_nt: TGTGCCAGCAGTGGAATCCCGGGCGGGAATGAGCAGTTCTTC; cdr3_aa: CASSGIPGGNEQFF; v_call: TRBV6-4; d_call: NA; j_call: TRBJ2-1; clone_size: NA
cdr3_nt: TGCAGTGCTAGTGATGCGGGGGCTAACACAGATACGCAGTATTTT; cdr3_aa: CSASDAGANTDTQYF; v_call: TRBV20-1; d_call: NA; j_call: TRBJ2-3; clone_size: NA
cdr3_nt: TGTGCCAGCACCCGGGGGACAGTCAATCAGCCCCAGCATTTT; cdr3_aa: CASTRGTVNQPQHF; v_call: TRBV18; d_call: TRBD1; j_call: TRBJ1-5; clone_size: NA
cdr3_nt: TGTGCCAGCAGGGGGATTCAGGGGGCGCAGGGCTATGGCTACACCTTC; cdr3_aa: CASRGIQGAQGYGYTF; v_call: TRBV7-9; d_call: TRBD1; j_call: TRBJ1-2; clone_size: NA
cdr3_nt: TGTGCCAGCAGCTTACGGACAGGGAGAACAAATGAGCAGTTCTTC; cdr3_aa: CASSLRTGRTNEQFF; v_call: TRBV11-2; d_call: TRBD1; j_call: TRBJ2-1; clone_size: NA
cdr3_nt: TGCGCCAGCAGCTCTCAGGGGGCAGGTAGCACTGAAGCTTTCTTT; cdr3_aa: CASSSQGAGSTEAFF; v_call: TRBV5-1; d_call: TRBD1; j_call: TRBJ1-1; clone_size: once
cdr3_nt: TGTGCCAGCAGCTCGGGTGTCGCGAACACCGGGGAGCTGTTTTTT; cdr3_aa: CASSSGVANTGELFF; v_call: TRBV5-4; d_call: NA; j_call: TRBJ2-2; clone_size: NA
cdr3_nt: TGTGCCAGCAGTTACCGACCCCTAGGCGGGGAGCTGTTTTTT; cdr3_aa: CASSYRPLGGELFF; v_call: TRBV6-5; d_call: NA; j_call: TRBJ2-2; clone_size: NA
cdr3_nt: TGTGCCAGCAGCTTAAGGACAGGGGCCTACGAGCAGTACTTC; cdr3_aa: CASSLRTGAYEQYF; v_call: TRBV7-9; d_call: TRBD1; j_call: TRBJ2-7; clone_size: NA